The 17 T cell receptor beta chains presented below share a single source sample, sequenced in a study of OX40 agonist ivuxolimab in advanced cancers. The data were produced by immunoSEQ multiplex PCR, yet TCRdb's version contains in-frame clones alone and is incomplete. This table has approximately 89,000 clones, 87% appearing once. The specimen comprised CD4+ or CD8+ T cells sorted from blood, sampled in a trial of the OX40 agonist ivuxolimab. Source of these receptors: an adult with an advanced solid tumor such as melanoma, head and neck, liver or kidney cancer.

CDR3 region: CASKLALGTDTQYF. The DNA for the CDR3 is TGTGCCAGTAAGCTCGCGCTAGGCACAGATACGCAGTATTTT. V and J are TRBV19 and TRBJ2-3; D gene unclear. The V gene's germline CDR1 is LNHDA and CDR2 SQIVND (reference sequence). CDR3 size: 14 residues. V shed 7 bases and J shed 1 base, with 12 bases lying between them.

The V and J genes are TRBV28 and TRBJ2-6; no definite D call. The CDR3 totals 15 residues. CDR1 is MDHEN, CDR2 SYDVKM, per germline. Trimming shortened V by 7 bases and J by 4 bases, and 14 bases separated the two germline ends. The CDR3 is CASIQMGSGANVLTF. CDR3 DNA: TGTGCCAGCATTCAAATGGGGTCAGGGGCCAACGTCCTGACTTTC.

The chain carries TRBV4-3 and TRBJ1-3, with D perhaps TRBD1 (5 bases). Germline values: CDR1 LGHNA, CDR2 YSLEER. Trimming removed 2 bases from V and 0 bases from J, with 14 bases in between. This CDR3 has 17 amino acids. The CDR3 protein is CASSQTFAGGSGNTIYF. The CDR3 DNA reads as TGCGCCAGCAGCCAAACCTTTGCGGGGGGCTCTGGAAACACCATATATTTT.

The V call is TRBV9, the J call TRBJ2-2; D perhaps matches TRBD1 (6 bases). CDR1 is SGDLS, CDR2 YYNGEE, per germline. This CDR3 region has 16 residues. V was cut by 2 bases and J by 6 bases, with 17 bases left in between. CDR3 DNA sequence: TGTGCCAGCAGCGTCATCCCGATCAGGGGCGCCGGGGAGCTGTTTTTT. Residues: CASSVIPIRGAGELFF.

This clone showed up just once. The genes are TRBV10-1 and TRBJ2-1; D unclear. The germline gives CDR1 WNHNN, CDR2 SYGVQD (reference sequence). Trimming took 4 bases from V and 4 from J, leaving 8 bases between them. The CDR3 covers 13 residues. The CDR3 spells CASSGATYNEQFF. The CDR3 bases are TGCGCCAGCAGTGGGGCGACTTACAATGAGCAGTTCTTC.

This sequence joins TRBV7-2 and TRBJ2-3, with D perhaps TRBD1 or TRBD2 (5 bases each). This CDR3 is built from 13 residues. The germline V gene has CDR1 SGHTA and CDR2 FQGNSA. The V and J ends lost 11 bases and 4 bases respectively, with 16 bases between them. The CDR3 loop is CAEAGAGSDTQYF. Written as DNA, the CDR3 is TGTGCCGAAGCCGGGGCAGGGTCAGATACGCAGTATTTT. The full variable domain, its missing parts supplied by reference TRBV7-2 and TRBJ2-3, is GAGVSQSPSNKVTEKGKDVELRCDPISGHTALYWYRQSLGQGLEFLIYFQGNSAPDKSGLPSDRFSAERTGGSVSTLTIQRTQQEDSAVYLCAEAGAGSDTQYFGPGTRLTVL.

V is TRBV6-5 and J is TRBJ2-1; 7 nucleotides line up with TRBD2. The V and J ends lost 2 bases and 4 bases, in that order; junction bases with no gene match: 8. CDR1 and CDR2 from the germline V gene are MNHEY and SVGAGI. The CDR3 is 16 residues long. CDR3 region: CASSYKRGKGYNEQFF. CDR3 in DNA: TGTGCCAGCAGTTACAAGCGGGGTAAAGGATACAATGAGCAGTTCTTC.

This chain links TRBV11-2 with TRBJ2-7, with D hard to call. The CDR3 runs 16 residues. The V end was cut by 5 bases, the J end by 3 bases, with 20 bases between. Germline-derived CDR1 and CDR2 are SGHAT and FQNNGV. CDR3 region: CASSPSPLVSYYEQYF. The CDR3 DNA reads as TGTGCCAGCAGCCCCTCCCCGTTGGTCTCCTACTACGAGCAGTACTTC.

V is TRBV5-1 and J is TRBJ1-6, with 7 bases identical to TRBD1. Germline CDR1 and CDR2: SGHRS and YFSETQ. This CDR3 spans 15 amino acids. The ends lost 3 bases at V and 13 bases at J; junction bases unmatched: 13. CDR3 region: CASSSGQTGGFPLHF. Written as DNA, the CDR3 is TGCGCCAGCAGCTCGGGACAGACCGGGGGATTTCCCCTCCACTTT. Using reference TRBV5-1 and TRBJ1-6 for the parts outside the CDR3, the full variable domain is KAGVTQTPRYLIKTRGQQVTLSCSPISGHRSVSWYQQTPGQGLQFLFEYFSETQRNKGNFPGRFSGRQFSNSRSEMNVSTLELGDSALYLCASSSGQTGGFPLHFGNGTRLTVT.

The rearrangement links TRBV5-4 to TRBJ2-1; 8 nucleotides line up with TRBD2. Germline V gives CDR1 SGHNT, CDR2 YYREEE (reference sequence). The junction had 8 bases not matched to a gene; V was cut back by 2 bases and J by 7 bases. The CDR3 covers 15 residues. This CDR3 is CASSLGGLALNEQFF. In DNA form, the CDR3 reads TGTGCCAGCAGCTTAGGAGGACTAGCTTTGAATGAGCAGTTCTTC.

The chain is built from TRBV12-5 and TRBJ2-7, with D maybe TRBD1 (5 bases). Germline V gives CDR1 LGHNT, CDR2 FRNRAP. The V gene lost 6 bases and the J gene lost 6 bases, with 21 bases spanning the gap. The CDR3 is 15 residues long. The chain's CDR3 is CASGPGQAAFSEQYF. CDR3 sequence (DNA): TGTGCTAGTGGCCCAGGACAAGCTGCGTTTTCCGAGCAGTACTTC.

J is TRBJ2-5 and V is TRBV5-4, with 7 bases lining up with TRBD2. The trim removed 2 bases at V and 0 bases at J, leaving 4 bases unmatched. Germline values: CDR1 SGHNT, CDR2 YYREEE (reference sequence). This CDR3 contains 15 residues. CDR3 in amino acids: CASSFGGGNQETQYF. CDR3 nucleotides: TGTGCCAGCAGCTTCGGCGGGGGAAACCAAGAGACCCAGTACTTC.

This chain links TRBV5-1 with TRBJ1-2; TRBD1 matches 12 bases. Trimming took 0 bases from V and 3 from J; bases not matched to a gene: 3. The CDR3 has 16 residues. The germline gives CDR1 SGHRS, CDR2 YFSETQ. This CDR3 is CASSLAGQGADYGYTF. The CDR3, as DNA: TGCGCCAGCAGCTTGGCGGGACAGGGGGCCGACTATGGCTACACCTTC.

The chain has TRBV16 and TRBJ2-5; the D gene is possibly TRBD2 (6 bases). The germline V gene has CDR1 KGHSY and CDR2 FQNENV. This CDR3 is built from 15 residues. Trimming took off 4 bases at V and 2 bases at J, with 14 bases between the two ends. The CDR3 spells CASSRLGGSQETQYF. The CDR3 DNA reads TGTGCCAGCAGCCGCCTGGGAGGCAGTCAAGAGACCCAGTACTTC.

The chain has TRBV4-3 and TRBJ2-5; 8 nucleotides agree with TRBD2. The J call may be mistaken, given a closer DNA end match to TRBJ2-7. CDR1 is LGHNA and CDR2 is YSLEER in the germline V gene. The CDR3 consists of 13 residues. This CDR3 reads CASSQAGGDEQYF. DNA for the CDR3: TGCGCCAGCAGCCAAGCCGGGGGGGACGAGCAGTACTTC.

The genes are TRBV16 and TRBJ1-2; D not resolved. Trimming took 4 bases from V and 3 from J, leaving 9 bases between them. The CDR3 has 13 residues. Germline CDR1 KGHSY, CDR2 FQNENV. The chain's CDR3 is CASSPGSDYGYTF. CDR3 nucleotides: TGTGCCAGCAGCCCGGGTTCAGACTATGGCTACACCTTC. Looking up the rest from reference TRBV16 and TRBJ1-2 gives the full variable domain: GEEVAQTPKHLVRGEGQKAKLYCAPIKGHSYVFWYQQVLKNEFKFLISFQNENVFDETGMPKERFSAKCLPNSPCSLEIQATKLEDSAVYFCASSPGSDYGYTFGSGTRLTVV.

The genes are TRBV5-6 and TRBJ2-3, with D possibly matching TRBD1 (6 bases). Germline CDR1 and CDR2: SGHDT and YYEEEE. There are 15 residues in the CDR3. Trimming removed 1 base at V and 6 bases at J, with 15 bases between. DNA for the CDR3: TGTGCCAGCAGCTTGTGGTTGACAGGCCTGGATACGCAGTATTTT. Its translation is CASSLWLTGLDTQYF.